This TCR beta chain was recovered during a study of CD8 T cells in Susac syndrome (dated by TCRdb to about 2019). Study-wide context: Whether CD8+ T cell activation and differentiation in Susac syndrome was antigen driven was tested using repertoire sequencing.

At the junction V is shortened by 7 bases and J by 3 bases; bases outside the gene matches: 9. CDR1 SNHLY and CDR2 FYNNEI are derived from the germline V gene. The CDR3 spans 15 residues, from the cysteine through the phenylalanine. The kept DNA is CDR3 alone, 45 bases in frame from the first base. Beyond this particular receptor, the publication reports: The TCR sequencing and HLA analysis was acknowledged to have included a relatively small number of individuals.

As to this clonotype: Its antigen specificity is not known. Base qualities are missing; no much larger clone stands one base away.

RNA was extracted using the RNeasy kit, and about 0.45 to 1 microgram was reverse transcribed with random hexamers. The immunoSEQ multiplex PCR assay, covering 54 Vbeta and 13 Jbeta segments, was used to amplify TCR beta CDR3 regions. PCR amplification bias was corrected using a synthetic template baseline for primer optimization and computational correction. The paper's data handling went like this. Reads were annotated to V, D and J genes according to IMGT and were analyzed with immunoSEQ Analyzer, with only productive sequences retained. To calculate clonality, Shannon entropy was normalized by log2 of the number of productive unique sequences and then subtracted from one. For each patient and control, public and private clones were evaluated among the 100 most prevalent clones. A clone was defined as Susac-specific if it was absent from the healthy and MS cohorts, from some 980 published viral clones and from other ImmuneACCESS disease sequences. TCRdb trimmed the raw reads at Q25, called clones with MiXCR and kept productive beta chains. Rows are unified per CDR3 protein, each entry keeping the most common DNA and genes. The V and J calls were determined by TCRdb, not by the authors. Across this sample there are 130,000 to 150,000 distinct CDR3 sequences, with around 94% seen only once. The ten largest clones take up about 0.076% of the sample.

Peripheral blood CD8+ and CD4+ T cells from healthy donors, Susac syndrome patients and multiple sclerosis patients were profiled by high-throughput TCR beta sequencing. Healthy donors were included as age- and sex-matched controls. Bulk CD8+ and CD4+ T cells were purified by magnetic negative isolation, while CD8+ TEMRA cells were enriched using FACS. Blood was drawn into EDTA tubes, processed within 24 hours, and PBMCs were isolated by density gradient centrifugation. PBMCs destined for TCR sequencing were cryopreserved in liquid nitrogen and later thawed in a 37 °C water bath. A purity of at least 90% was achieved for sorted or isolated CD4+, CD8+ and CD8+ TEMRA cells.

The sample consisted of CD4+ T cells from PBMCs. The V and J segments used are TRBV2 and TRBJ2-3, and 8 junctional nucleotides match TRBD1. The TCR sequence derives from a human donor in good health. The bases read TGTGCCAGCAATCGACAGGGGATGGGGACAGATACGCAGTATTTT. It is translated as CASNRQGMGTDTQYF.